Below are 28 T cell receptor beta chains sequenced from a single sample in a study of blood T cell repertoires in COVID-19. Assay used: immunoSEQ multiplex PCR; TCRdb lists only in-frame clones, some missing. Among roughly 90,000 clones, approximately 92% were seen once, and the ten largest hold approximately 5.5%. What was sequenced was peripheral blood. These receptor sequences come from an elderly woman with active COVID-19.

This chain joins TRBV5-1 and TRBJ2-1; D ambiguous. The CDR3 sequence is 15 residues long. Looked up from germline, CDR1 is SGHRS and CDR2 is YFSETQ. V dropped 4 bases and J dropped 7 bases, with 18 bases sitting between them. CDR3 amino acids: CASSRSSSLWNEQFF. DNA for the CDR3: TGCGCCAGCAGCAGGAGTAGCTCCTTGTGGAATGAGCAGTTCTTC.

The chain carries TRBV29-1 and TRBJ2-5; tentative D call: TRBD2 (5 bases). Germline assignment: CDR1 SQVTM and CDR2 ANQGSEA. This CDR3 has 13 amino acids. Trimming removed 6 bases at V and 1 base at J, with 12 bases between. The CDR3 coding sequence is TGCAGCGTGGAGGACGGACCCCAAGAGACCCAGTACTTC. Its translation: CSVEDGPQETQYF. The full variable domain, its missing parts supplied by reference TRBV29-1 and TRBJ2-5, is SAVISQKPSRDICQRGTSLTIQCQVDSQVTMMFWYRQQPGQSLTLIATANQGSEATYESGFVIDKFPISRPNLTFSTLTVSNMSPEDSSIYLCSVEDGPQETQYFGPGTRLLVL.

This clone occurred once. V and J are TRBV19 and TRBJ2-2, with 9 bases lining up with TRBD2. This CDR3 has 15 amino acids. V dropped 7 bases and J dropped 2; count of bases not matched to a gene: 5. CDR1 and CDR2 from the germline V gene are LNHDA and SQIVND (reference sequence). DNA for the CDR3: TGTGCCAGTATGAAGACTAGCGGTAACACCGGGGAGCTGTTTTTT. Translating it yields CASMKTSGNTGELFF. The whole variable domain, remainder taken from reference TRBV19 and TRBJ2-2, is DGGITQSPKYLFRKEGQNVTLSCEQNLNHDAMYWYRQDPGQGLRLIYYSQIVNDFQKGDIAEGYSVSREKKESFPLTVTSAQKNPTAFYLCASMKTSGNTGELFFGEGSRLTVL.

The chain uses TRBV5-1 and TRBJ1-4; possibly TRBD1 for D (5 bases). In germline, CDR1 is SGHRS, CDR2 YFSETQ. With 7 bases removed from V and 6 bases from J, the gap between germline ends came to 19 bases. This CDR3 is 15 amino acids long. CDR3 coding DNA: TGCGCCAGCTCTACCACAGGTTTCAGGGATGAAAAACTGTTTTTT. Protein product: CASSTTGFRDEKLFF.

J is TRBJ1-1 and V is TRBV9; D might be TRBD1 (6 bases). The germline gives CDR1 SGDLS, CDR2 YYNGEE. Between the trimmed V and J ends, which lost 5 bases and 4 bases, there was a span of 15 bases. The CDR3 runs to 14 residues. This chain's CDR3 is CASRSGGAGTEAFF. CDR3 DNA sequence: TGTGCCAGCAGGTCGGGGGGCGCTGGCACTGAAGCTTTCTTT.

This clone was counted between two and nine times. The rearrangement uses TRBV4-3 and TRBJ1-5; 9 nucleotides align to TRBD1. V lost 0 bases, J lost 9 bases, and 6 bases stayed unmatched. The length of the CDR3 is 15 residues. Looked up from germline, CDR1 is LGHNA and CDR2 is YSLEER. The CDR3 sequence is CASSQEADRGWPQHF. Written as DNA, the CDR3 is TGCGCCAGCAGCCAAGAGGCGGACAGGGGCTGGCCCCAGCATTTT.

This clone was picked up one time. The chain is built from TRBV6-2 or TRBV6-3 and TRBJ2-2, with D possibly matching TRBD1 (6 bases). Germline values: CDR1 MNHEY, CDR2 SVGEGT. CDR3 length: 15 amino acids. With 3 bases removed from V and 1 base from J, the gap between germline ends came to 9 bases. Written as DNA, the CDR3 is TGTGCCAGCAGTTATCCAGGGGAGAACACCGGGGAGCTGTTTTTT. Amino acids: CASSYPGENTGELFF.

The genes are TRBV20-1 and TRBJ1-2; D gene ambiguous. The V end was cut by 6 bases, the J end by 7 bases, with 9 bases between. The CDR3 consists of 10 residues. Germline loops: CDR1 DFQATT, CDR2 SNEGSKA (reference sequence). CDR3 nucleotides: TGCAGTGCCCCAGGCATTGGCTACACCTTC. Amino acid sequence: CSAPGIGYTF.

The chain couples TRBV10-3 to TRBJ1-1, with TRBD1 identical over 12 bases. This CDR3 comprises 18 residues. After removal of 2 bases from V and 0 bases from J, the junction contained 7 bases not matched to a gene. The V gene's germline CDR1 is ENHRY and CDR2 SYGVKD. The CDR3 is CAISEPTGTGGLNTEAFF. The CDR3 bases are TGTGCCATCAGTGAGCCCACCGGGACAGGGGGCTTGAACACTGAAGCTTTCTTT.

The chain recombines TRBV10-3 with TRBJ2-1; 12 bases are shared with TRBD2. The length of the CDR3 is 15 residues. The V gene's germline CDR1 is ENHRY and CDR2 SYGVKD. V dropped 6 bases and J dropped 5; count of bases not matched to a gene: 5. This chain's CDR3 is CAIRGTSGYNNEQFF. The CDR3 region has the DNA TGTGCCATCAGAGGGACTAGCGGGTATAACAATGAGCAGTTCTTC.

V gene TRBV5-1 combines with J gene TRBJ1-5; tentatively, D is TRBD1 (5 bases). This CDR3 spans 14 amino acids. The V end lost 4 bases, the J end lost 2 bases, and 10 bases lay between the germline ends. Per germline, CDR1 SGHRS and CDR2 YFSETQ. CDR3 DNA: TGCGCCAGCAGCGGAGGGGTGGGCAATCAGCCCCAGCATTTT. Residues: CASSGGVGNQPQHF.

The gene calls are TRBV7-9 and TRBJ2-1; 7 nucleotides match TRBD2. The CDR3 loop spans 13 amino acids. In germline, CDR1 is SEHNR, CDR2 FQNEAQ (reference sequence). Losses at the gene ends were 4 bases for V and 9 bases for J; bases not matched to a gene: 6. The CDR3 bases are TGTGCCAGCAGCTCCTTGGGGGGGGGTGAGCAGTTCTTC. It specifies CASSSLGGGEQFF.

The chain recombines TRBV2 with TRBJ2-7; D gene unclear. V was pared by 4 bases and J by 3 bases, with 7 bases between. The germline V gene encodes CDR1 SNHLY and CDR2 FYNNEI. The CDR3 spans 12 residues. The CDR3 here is CASSAQIYEQYF. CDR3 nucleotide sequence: TGTGCCAGCAGTGCACAAATCTACGAGCAGTACTTC.

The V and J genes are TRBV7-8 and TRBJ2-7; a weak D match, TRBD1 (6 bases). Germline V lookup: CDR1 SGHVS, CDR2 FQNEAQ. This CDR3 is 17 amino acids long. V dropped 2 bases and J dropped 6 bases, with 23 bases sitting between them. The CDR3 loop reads CASSLQRYGTTLTEQYF. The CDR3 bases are TGTGCCAGCAGCTTACAGAGGTATGGGACAACCCTCACCGAGCAGTACTTC.

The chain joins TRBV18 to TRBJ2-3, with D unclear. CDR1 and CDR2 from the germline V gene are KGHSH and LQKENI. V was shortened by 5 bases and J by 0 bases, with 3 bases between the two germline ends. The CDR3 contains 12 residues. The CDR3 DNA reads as TGTGCCAGCTCAACTAGCACAGATACGCAGTATTTT. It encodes CASSTSTDTQYF.

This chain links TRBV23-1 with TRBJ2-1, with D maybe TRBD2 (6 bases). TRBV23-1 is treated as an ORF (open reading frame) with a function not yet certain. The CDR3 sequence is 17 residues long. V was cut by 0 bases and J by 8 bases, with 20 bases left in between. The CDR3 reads CASSQSGRYGGFDEQFF. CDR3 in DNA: TGCGCCAGCAGTCAATCGGGCAGGTATGGAGGGTTTGATGAGCAGTTCTTC.

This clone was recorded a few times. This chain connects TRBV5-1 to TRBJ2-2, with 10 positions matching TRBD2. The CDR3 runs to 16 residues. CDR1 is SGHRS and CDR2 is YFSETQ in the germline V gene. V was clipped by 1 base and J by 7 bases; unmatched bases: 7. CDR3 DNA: TGCGCCAGCAGCTTGAGTCTAGCGGGAGATGGCGGGGAGCTGTTTTTT. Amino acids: CASSLSLAGDGGELFF.

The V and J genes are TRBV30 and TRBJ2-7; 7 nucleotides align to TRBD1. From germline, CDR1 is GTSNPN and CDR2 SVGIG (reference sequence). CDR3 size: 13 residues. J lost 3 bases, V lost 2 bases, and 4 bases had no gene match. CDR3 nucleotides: TGTGCCTGGAGTAAGGGACAGATCTACGAGCAGTACTTC. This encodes CAWSKGQIYEQYF.

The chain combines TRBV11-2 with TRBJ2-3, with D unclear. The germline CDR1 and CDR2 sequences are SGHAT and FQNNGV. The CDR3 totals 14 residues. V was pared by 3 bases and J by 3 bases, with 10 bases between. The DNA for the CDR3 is TGTGCCAGCAGCTTGTCCCGAGGAACAGATACGCAGTATTTT. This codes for CASSLSRGTDTQYF.

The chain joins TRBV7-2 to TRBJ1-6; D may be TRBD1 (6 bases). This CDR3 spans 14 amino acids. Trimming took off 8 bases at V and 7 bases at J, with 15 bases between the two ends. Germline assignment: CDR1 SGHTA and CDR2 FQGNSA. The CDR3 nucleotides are TGTGCCAGCCGGACCGGACAGAGAAATTCACCCCTCCACTTT. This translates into CASRTGQRNSPLHF.

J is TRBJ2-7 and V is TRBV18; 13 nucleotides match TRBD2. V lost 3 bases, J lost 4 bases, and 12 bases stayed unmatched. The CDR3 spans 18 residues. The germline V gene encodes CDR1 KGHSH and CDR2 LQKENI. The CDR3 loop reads CASSPMPGLAGVLYEQYF. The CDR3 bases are TGTGCCAGCTCACCGATGCCCGGACTAGCGGGAGTTCTATACGAGCAGTACTTC.

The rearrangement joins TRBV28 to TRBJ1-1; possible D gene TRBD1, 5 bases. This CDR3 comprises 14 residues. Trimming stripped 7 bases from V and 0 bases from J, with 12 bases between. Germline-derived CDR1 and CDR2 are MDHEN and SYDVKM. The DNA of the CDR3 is TGTGCCAGCATCCTTCCAGGGATGAACACTGAAGCTTTCTTT. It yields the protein CASILPGMNTEAFF.

The CDR3 DNA reads TGTGCCAGCAGATACAGGGGAAGTAACGAAAAACTGTTTTTT. Its protein product is CASRYRGSNEKLFF. The chain carries TRBV28 and TRBJ1-4; TRBD1 aligns across 7 bases. The germline CDR1 and CDR2 sequences are MDHEN and SYDVKM. With 6 bases clipped from V and 8 bases from J, the junction kept 9 bases outside the gene matches. CDR3 length: 14 residues. Variable domain in full (rest from reference TRBV28 and TRBJ1-4): DVKVTQSSRYLVKRTGEKVFLECVQDMDHENMFWYRQDPGLGLRLIYFSYDVKMKEKGDIPEGYSVSREKKERFSLILESASTNQTSMYLCASRYRGSNEKLFFGSGTQLSVL.

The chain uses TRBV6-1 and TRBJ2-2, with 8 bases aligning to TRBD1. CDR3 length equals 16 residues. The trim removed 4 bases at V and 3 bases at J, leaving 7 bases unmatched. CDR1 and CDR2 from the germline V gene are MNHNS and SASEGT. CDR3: CASSADRAIYTGELFF. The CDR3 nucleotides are TGTGCCAGCAGTGCGGACAGGGCAATATACACCGGGGAGCTGTTTTTT.

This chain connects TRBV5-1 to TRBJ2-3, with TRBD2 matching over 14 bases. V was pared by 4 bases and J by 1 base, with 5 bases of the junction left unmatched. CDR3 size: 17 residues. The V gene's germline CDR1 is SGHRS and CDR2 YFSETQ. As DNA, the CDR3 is TGCGCCAGCAGCAGGGGACTAGCGGGAGCTGGCACAGATACGCAGTATTTT. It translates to CASSRGLAGAGTDTQYF.

The CDR3 DNA sequence: TGTGCCAGCAGCCCCCAGACTAGCATCTCAGAGACCCAGTACTTC. Translated: CASSPQTSISETQYF. The rearrangement joins TRBV7-2 to TRBJ2-5, with 7 bases that match TRBD2. V lost 5 bases to trimming and J lost 4 bases; unmatched junction nucleotides: 10. Germline V gives CDR1 SGHTA, CDR2 FQGNSA. CDR3 length: 15 residues.

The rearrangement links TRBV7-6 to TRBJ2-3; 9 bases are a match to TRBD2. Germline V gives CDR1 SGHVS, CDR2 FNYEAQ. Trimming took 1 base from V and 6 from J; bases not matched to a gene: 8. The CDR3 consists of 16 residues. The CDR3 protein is CASSLEVSGRPDTQYF. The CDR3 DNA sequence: TGTGCCAGCAGCTTAGAGGTTAGCGGGAGACCTGATACGCAGTATTTT.

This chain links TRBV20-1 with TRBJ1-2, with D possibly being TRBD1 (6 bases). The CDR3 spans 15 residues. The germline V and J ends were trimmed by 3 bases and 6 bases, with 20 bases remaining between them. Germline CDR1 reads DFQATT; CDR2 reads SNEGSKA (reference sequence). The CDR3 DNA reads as TGCAGTGCTAGTAGAGAGAGTCAGGGGATTGATGGCTACACCTTC. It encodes CSASRESQGIDGYTF.